This T cell receptor beta chain was found in a study of cytomegalovirus exposure and HLA in healthy donors. Findings of the study overall: Reports credit the classifier with highly specific, highly sensitive diagnosis of cytomegalovirus status. Exclusion as indistinguishable affected some V segments, including TRBV6-2 and TRBV6-3.

V was pared by 6 bases and J by 6 bases, with 8 bases of the junction left unmatched. Per the germline V gene, CDR1 is WNHNN and CDR2 is SYGVQD (reference sequence). The CDR3 runs 14 residues. Remarks on this clone: Its antigen is unidentified.

The PCR employed 60 Vbeta primers together with 13 Jbeta primers. Measured with immunoSEQ multiplex PCR; TCRdb has only the in-frame clones, and not every one. The sample lists 110,000 or so clones, 65% to 75% seen once, with approximately 10% in the top ten. The receptor comes from a woman aged 45-65 years in good health and CMV-seropositive. V gene TRBV10-1 combines with J gene TRBJ2-7, with 10 bases that match TRBD1. The sequenced material came from PBMCs. The CDR3 coding sequence is TGCGCCAGCAGGAGAGGGGACAGGGGCTGCGAGCAGTACTTC. Residues: CASRRGDRGCEQYF.